The T cell receptor (beta chain) under discussion was sequenced for a study of blood T cell repertoires in COVID-19 (dated by TCRdb to 2018 to 2020). Background on the whole study: The collaborator samples originated in the United States, Italy and Spain and spanned the acute and convalescent phases of COVID-19. The prospective study material was composed of cDNA or gDNA derived from T cells, B-cell-depleted T cells, or PBMCs. HLA class I and class II types, where available, came from metadata supplied by the sample provider rather than from assay-based typing. A freely available public database, intended as a resource for researchers studying the immune response to SARS-CoV-2, is where the repertoires were released. The samples were drawn from two sources: the first 160 participants of the ongoing ImmuneRACE study, and 1,000 to 1,500 subjects contributed by 6 global collaborators. Subjects who had been exposed to COVID-19, were actively infected with it, or had recovered from it provided the deeply sampled blood TCRbeta repertoires that made up the dataset. Nearly every sample came with metadata listing a de-identified subject ID, COVID-19 status, age in years and sex. The research as a whole found: The amount of clinical and demographic metadata varied by source and participant and was provided uncurated.

In the case of this clone: Its cognate antigen has yet to be identified. Per-base qualities were not stored, and no clone one base away is much larger.

Trimming accounts for 6 bases at V and 3 bases at J, while the number of junction bases matched to no gene is 10. From its cysteine to its phenylalanine, the CDR3 spans 15 amino acids. The CDR3 DNA has 45 bases and is translated from base 1. The germline V gene sets CDR1 to SNHLY and CDR2 to FYNNEI. TCRbeta CDR3 regions were amplified from genomic DNA by means of the immunoSEQ Assay, a bias-controlled multiplex PCR. Per the authors' processing: Within the assay, amplification of reference gene primers was used to estimate how many nucleated cells each sample contained. To quantify the absolute abundance of each unique TCRbeta CDR3 rearrangement, sequence reads were collapsed and filtered. Productive Simpson clonality was computed per sample as the square root of Simpson's diversity index over productive rearrangements. TCRdb mirrors the immuneACCESS table, restricted to in-frame sequences. Some clones are absent from its copies; in checked studies, under half trace to an unresolved V gene, and the reason for the others is unknown. Clone size and the V and J calls come from that table; the DNA yielded D and trimming. This sample holds 50,000 or so clones; roughly 84% were observed only once. 4.7% of the sample is held by the ten biggest clonotypes.

Whole blood was collected in K2EDTA tubes by collaborating institutions according to the institutions' own protocols. For TCRbeta analysis, collaborator samples were shipped as frozen whole blood, as isolated PBMCs, or as DNA extracted from either sample type. The V and J genes are TRBV2 and TRBJ2-7; 8 bases in between match TRBD2. The origin of this receptor is a man aged 40-55 years with active COVID-19. Sequenced input: peripheral blood. The CDR3 in this case is CASRGAAAGVYEQYF. The DNA sequence is given as TGTGCCAGCAGGGGGGCGGCAGCGGGAGTCTACGAGCAGTACTTC.